This T cell receptor (beta chain) was recovered during a study of T cells after yellow fever vaccination. Study-wide results and limits: Weaker overall, the secondary response nonetheless peaked faster (day 5 versus 15).

TCRdb reprocessed the 5' RACE reads via MiXCR and lists one record per CDR3 protein. The table has about 16,000 distinct CDR3 sequences, about 3.8% seen once. In its sample, this clonotype was seen many times. J was trimmed by 6 bases and V by 0 bases; bases with no gene match: 8. This CDR3 is built from 16 residues. Germline CDR1 is LGHNA and CDR2 is YNFKEQ. The sample here was PBMCs, either bulk or a sorted T-cell subset (CD4+, CD8+, memory, or dextramer-sorted; not recorded which), taken 15 days after the yellow fever booster vaccination. The receptor comes from a man aged 25-40 years who received the YFV17D yellow fever vaccine. The chain uses TRBV4-2 and TRBJ2-7, with 10 bases identical to TRBD2. This CDR3 reads CASSQESASGSFEQYF. The CDR3 nucleotides are TGTGCCAGCAGCCAAGAATCGGCTAGCGGGAGCTTCGAGCAGTACTTC.